Listed below are T cell receptor beta chains from one sample, sequenced in a study of shared clonotypes between healthy human individuals. Libraries were prepared by immunoSEQ multiplex PCR; TCRdb keeps only in-frame clonotypes and omits some of them. The top ten clones hold 0.3% to 0.4% of a sample with about 2.3 million clones, 85% to 95% of them seen once. The sample taken for sequencing was naive CD4+ T cells from PBMCs. These receptors all come from a man younger than 30 in good health. Some clones in this sample may be carry-over from other donors' samples. The CDR3 runs from the conserved cysteine through the conserved F or W. D genes are given only for firm matches. Rows may omit the clone size; those that give it use once, few, many or a size class.

clone_size: NA; cdr3_length: 13; d_call: NA; j_call: TRBJ1-1; v_call: TRBV9; cdr3_aa: CASSVTLSTEAFF; cdr3_nt: TGTGCCAGCAGCGTGACATTGTCCACTGAAGCTTTCTTT
clone_size: NA; cdr3_length: 14; d_call: NA; j_call: TRBJ1-1; v_call: TRBV11-2; cdr3_aa: CASSSGLVNTEAFF; cdr3_nt: TGTGCCAGCAGCTCCGGACTGGTGAACACTGAAGCTTTCTTT
clone_size: once; cdr3_length: 14; d_call: NA; j_call: TRBJ2-3; v_call: TRBV5-1; cdr3_aa: CASSLDRGRDTQYF; cdr3_nt: TGCGCCAGCAGCTTGGACCGGGGGCGAGATACGCAGTATTTT
clone_size: NA; cdr3_length: 15; d_call: TRBD2; j_call: TRBJ2-7; v_call: TRBV4-2; cdr3_aa: CASSQGTSYSYEQYF; cdr3_nt: TGTGCCAGCAGCCAAGGGACTAGCTACTCCTACGAGCAGTACTTC
clone_size: NA; cdr3_length: 17; d_call: TRBD2; j_call: TRBJ2-2; v_call: TRBV9; cdr3_aa: CASSVLIAGDRTGELFF; cdr3_nt: TGTGCCAGCAGCGTACTAATAGCGGGAGACCGCACCGGGGAGCTGTTTTTT
clone_size: NA; cdr3_length: 14; d_call: NA; j_call: TRBJ2-1; v_call: TRBV6-1; cdr3_aa: CASSEGRSYNEQFF; cdr3_nt: TGTGCCAGCAGTGAGGGGCGATCCTACAATGAGCAGTTCTTC
clone_size: NA; cdr3_length: 16; d_call: TRBD2; j_call: TRBJ2-1; v_call: TRBV7-2; cdr3_aa: CASSFASGRGYNEQFF; cdr3_nt: TGTGCCAGCAGCTTCGCTAGCGGGAGGGGCTACAATGAGCAGTTCTTC
clone_size: NA; cdr3_length: 11; d_call: NA; j_call: TRBJ1-6; v_call: TRBV28; cdr3_aa: CASSAASPLHF; cdr3_nt: TGTGCCAGCAGTGCAGCCTCACCCCTCCACTTT
clone_size: NA; cdr3_length: 11; d_call: NA; j_call: TRBJ2-5; v_call: TRBV7-9; cdr3_aa: CASRGEKTQYF; cdr3_nt: TGTGCCAGCAGGGGGGAAAAGACCCAGTACTTC
clone_size: NA; cdr3_length: 15; d_call: TRBD2; j_call: TRBJ2-7; v_call: TRBV30; cdr3_aa: CAWSPPGLAGREQYF; cdr3_nt: TGTGCCTGGAGTCCCCCGGGACTAGCGGGACGCGAGCAGTACTTC
clone_size: NA; cdr3_length: 17; d_call: NA; j_call: TRBJ2-3; v_call: TRBV14; cdr3_aa: CASSQPRTASSTDTQYF; cdr3_nt: TGTGCCAGCAGCCAACCCCGGACAGCCTCTAGCACAGATACGCAGTATTTT
clone_size: NA; cdr3_length: 17; d_call: NA; j_call: TRBJ1-5; v_call: TRBV7-8; cdr3_aa: CASSLRPTPGGNQPQHF; cdr3_nt: TGTGCCAGCAGCTTAAGGCCGACCCCAGGGGGCAATCAGCCCCAGCATTTT
clone_size: NA; cdr3_length: 13; d_call: NA; j_call: TRBJ1-5; v_call: TRBV6-5; cdr3_aa: CASSYNGRQPQHF; cdr3_nt: TGTGCCAGCAGTTACAATGGGCGTCAGCCCCAGCATTTT